Listed here are 11 T cell receptor beta chains from one sample, sequenced in a study of blood T cell repertoires in COVID-19. Method: immunoSEQ multiplex PCR; TCRdb's copy keeps in-frame clones and lacks some. The sample consists of about 420,000 clones, 70% to 90% of them appearing once. The specimen was peripheral blood. The receptors originated from a man between 18 and 35 years old with COVID-19, enrolled during active disease.

The chain is built from TRBV5-1 and TRBJ2-2, with 14 bases aligning to TRBD2. The CDR3 is 16 amino acids. Germline V CDR1 and CDR2: SGHRS, YFSETQ. Trimming cost V 4 bases and J 6 bases; bases outside gene matches: 5. Here the CDR3 reads CASSRGLAGGSGELFF. In nucleotides, the CDR3 is TGCGCCAGCAGCCGAGGACTAGCGGGGGGATCCGGGGAGCTGTTTTTT.

The J gene is TRBJ2-2, the V gene TRBV9, with D tentatively TRBD2 (5 bases). The CDR3 covers 16 residues. Trimming pared 2 bases from V and 0 bases from J, leaving 11 bases between. The germline CDR1 and CDR2 sequences are SGDLS and YYNGEE. The CDR3 sequence is CASSVSGMPNTGELFF. In DNA form, the CDR3 reads TGTGCCAGCAGCGTCTCCGGGATGCCGAACACCGGGGAGCTGTTTTTT. The full variable domain, rest sourced from reference TRBV9 and TRBJ2-2, is DSGVTQTPKHLITATGQRVTLRCSPRSGDLSVYWYQQSLDQGLQFLIQYYNGEERAKGNILERFSAQQFPDLHSELNLSSLELGDSALYFCASSVSGMPNTGELFFGEGSRLTVL.

In this sample, this clone turned up a few times. The chain uses TRBV6-5 and TRBJ1-1; D may be TRBD1 (5 bases). Germline assignment: CDR1 MNHEY and CDR2 SVGAGI. The CDR3 is made up of 14 amino acids. The ends were cut back, 5 bases at V and 0 bases at J, with 10 bases in the middle. The CDR3, as DNA: TGTGCCAGCAGTCGGGGGGGGATGAACACTGAAGCTTTCTTT. Translation gives CASSRGGMNTEAFF.

The chain couples TRBV7-8 to TRBJ2-5, with D possibly TRBD1 on 6 matching bases. Germline V CDR1 and CDR2: SGHVS, FQNEAQ. The CDR3 consists of 13 residues. V lost 5 bases, J lost 4 bases, and 11 bases lay in between. CDR3 loop: CASSPRGGETQYF. The CDR3 DNA reads as TGTGCCAGCAGCCCAAGAGGGGGAGAGACCCAGTACTTC.

This clone has a single count. The chain combines TRBV3-1 (or the pseudogene TRBV3-2) with TRBJ1-6; possible D gene TRBD1, 6 bases. Trimming cost V 0 bases and J 10 bases, with 16 bases left between them. The CDR3 totals 16 residues. CDR1 LGHDT and CDR2 YNNKEL come from the germline V gene (reference sequence). The CDR3 reads CASSQETGGGRSPLHF. The CDR3 nucleotides are TGTGCCAGCAGCCAAGAGACTGGGGGGGGCCGGTCACCCCTCCACTTT.

The CDR3 nucleotides read TGTGCCAGCAGGGGGACAGGGGCCGGCTACACCTTC. Protein sequence: CASRGTGAGYTF. The chain links TRBV6-4 to TRBJ1-2; 10 nucleotides line up with TRBD1. This CDR3 is built from 12 residues. V lost 6 bases to trimming and J lost 8 bases; unmatched junction nucleotides: 3. Germline loops: CDR1 MRHNA, CDR2 SNTAGT.

The chain carries TRBV18 and TRBJ2-5; 8 bases line up with TRBD1. J gave up 4 bases and V 5 bases, and 3 bases lay outside the gene matches. Per germline, CDR1 KGHSH and CDR2 LQKENI. This CDR3 contains 13 residues. The CDR3 bases are TGTGCCAGCTCAACTGGACAGGGAGAGACCCAGTACTTC. Translating it yields CASSTGQGETQYF.

The rearrangement uses TRBV7-8 and TRBJ1-6; tentatively, D is TRBD1 (6 bases). The CDR3 extends over 17 amino acids. The V gene's germline CDR1 is SGHVS and CDR2 FQNEAQ. The V and J ends lost 5 bases and 0 bases respectively, with 14 bases between them. The CDR3 here is CASSRGGESSYNSPLHF. The CDR3 nucleotides are TGTGCCAGCAGCCGAGGGGGGGAAAGCTCCTATAATTCACCCCTCCACTTT. The full variable domain, completed using reference TRBV7-8 and TRBJ1-6, is GAGVSQSPRYKVAKRGQDVALRCDPISGHVSLFWYQQALGQGPEFLTYFQNEAQLDKSGLPSDRFFAERPEGSVSTLKIQRTQQEDSAVYLCASSRGGESSYNSPLHFGNGTRLTVT.

This chain joins TRBV11-1 and TRBJ2-1; a weak D match, TRBD1 (6 bases). The CDR3 length is 14 residues. Germline CDR1 SGHAT, CDR2 FQDESV (reference sequence). The V end lost 4 bases, the J end lost 8 bases, and 15 bases lay between the germline ends. The CDR3 protein is CASSSGTSRYEQFF. The CDR3 DNA reads as TGTGCCAGCAGCTCCGGGACATCCAGGTATGAGCAGTTCTTC.

This clone has only one observation. CDR3 DNA: TGTGCCAGCAGTCCCACCTACAGGGGTAATTCACCCCTCCACTTT. Translated: CASSPTYRGNSPLHF. V is TRBV6-5 and J is TRBJ1-6; 7 positions match TRBD1. Trimming cost V 5 bases and J 6 bases; bases outside gene matches: 7. Germline assignment: CDR1 MNHEY and CDR2 SVGAGI. The CDR3 loop spans 15 amino acids.

The V gene is TRBV3-1 (or the pseudogene TRBV3-2), the J gene TRBJ2-2, with TRBD2 matching over 7 bases. The V and J ends lost 4 bases and 2 bases, in that order; junction bases with no gene match: 10. This CDR3 comprises 17 residues. The V gene's germline CDR1 is LGHDT and CDR2 YNNKEL (reference sequence). The CDR3 DNA reads as TGTGCCAGCAGCCCATTTCGACGCGGGGGTAACACCGGGGAGCTGTTTTTT. Protein sequence: CASSPFRRGGNTGELFF.